This record concerns one TCR beta chain sequence. Its target antigen remains unknown. No much larger clone exists at a distance of one base, and base qualities are not known. The data belong to a study of sequential checkpoint blockade in melanoma (dated by TCRdb to between 2018 and 2021). About the full investigation: In a 1:1 randomization, patients received either first-line nivolumab then ipilimumab (arm A) or ipilimumab then nivolumab (arm B). Maintenance nivolumab came after both trial sequences. Results the study describes overall, beyond this receptor: Larger, independent patient cohorts are needed to validate the response-prediction model that combines TCR metrics and mutation burden.

The label giving this sample's treatment or condition can be read as: randomized to nivolumab then ipilimumab (arm A) or the reverse (arm B). None of the trial patients had been given prior DNA-damaging chemotherapy. A FACS Aria II flow cytometer was used to sort live CD3+CD8+ cells that were negative for CD19 and CD56 from thawed PBMCs. Samples came from patients with melanoma in CheckMate 064, a randomized, open-label phase II trial of sequential checkpoint blockade. Leukapheresis was used to collect peripheral blood mononuclear cells, which were then purified with Ficoll-Paque and frozen in human serum with roughly 9% DMSO. Purity of sorted blood CD3+CD8+ cells was verified at >95% immediately after sorting, followed by DNA extraction. The immunoSEQ Assay was used to immunosequence TCRbeta CDR3 regions from genomic DNA. Before high-throughput sequencing, genomic DNA was amplified using bias-controlled multiplex PCR. Per the source publication's procedure: To quantify the absolute abundance of each unique TCRbeta CDR3 region, the sequences were collapsed and filtered. Clonality, defined as 1 minus Pielou's evenness, was calculated using only productive rearrangements. A previously published method was used to identify clones with significantly greater frequencies in on-treatment samples than in baseline samples. TCRdb limited this immuneACCESS table to in-frame rearrangements with V and J called. A share of clones is missing; checked studies link under half to unresolved V genes, and the rest is unexplained. For V, J and clone size, that table is used; D and trimming come from the DNA. The sample contains about 12,000 clones, around 83% of them found a single time. The ten biggest clones cover 40% to 65% of the sample.

The CDR3 measures 14 amino acids from cysteine to phenylalanine. Just CDR3 DNA is preserved here, 42 bases in frame from base 1. The junction shows trimming of 0 bases on V and 5 bases on J, plus 10 bases between the germline ends. The germline V gene supplies CDR1 SGHAT and CDR2 FQNNGV. The V and J segments used are TRBV11-2 and TRBJ1-1, with TRBD1 tentatively as D gene (5 bases match). The sequencing used CD8+ T cells sorted from blood (inferred from file names), collected from a patient given nivolumab and ipilimumab in sequence. This clonotype was sampled from a human donor with melanoma. The CDR3 amino acid sequence is: CASSLDRVVTEAFF. The nucleotide sequence is TGTGCCAGCAGCTTAGACAGGGTAGTAACTGAAGCTTTCTTT.